A single sample gave rise to the 9 T cell receptor beta chains below, sequenced in a study of regulatory T cells in long-lasting Graves disease. Time point here: newly diagnosed GD, antithyroid drugs for less than 3 months. PBMC RNA served as the TCR library source. CDR3 regions were amplified by Arm-PCR using iRepertoire HTBI primers to build TCR beta libraries. TCRdb used MiXCR to reprocess the multiplex PCR reads, holding one entry per CDR3 protein. The sample shows 530,000 or so distinct CDR3 sequences, about 13% of them seen only once. This sample also appeared in a second study, on T cells in Graves' hyperthyroidism and ophthalmopathy.

This material consisted of peripheral blood mononuclear cells (PBMCs), taken at new diagnosis, from a patient treated with antithyroid drugs. The receptor set was obtained from a young man with Graves disease.

There are many counts of this clonotype. The V gene is TRBV7-2, the J gene TRBJ2-7, with TRBD2 as a possible D gene (5 bases). Germline V gene sequence: CDR1 SGHTA, CDR2 FQGNSA. There are 13 residues in the CDR3. Deletions cut 7 bases from V and 5 bases from J, with 15 bases between. The DNA of the CDR3 is TGTGCCAGCAAAGACTATCAGGAGGACGAGCAGTACTTC. Its translation: CASKDYQEDEQYF.

Many counts were recorded for this clonotype. The chain recombines TRBV12-3 or TRBV12-4 with TRBJ1-2, with 11 bases fitting TRBD1. This CDR3 contains 13 residues. V dropped 4 bases and J dropped 7; count of bases not matched to a gene: 2. CDR3 in amino acids: CASSWTGGRGYTF. The CDR3 bases are TGTGCCAGCAGTTGGACAGGGGGCCGTGGCTACACCTTC.

This clonotype was counted ten times or more. V is TRBV24-1 and J is TRBJ2-5; 13 bases fit TRBD2. The CDR3 covers 16 residues. V shed 4 bases, J shed 4 bases, and the junction held 5 bases outside the gene matches. The germline V gene has CDR1 KGHDR and CDR2 SFDVKD. The CDR3 sequence: CATSDPGLAGVETQYF. The CDR3 nucleotides are TGTGCCACCAGTGACCCCGGACTAGCGGGGGTAGAGACCCAGTACTTC.

The V call is TRBV14, the J call TRBJ1-4; tentative D call: TRBD1 (6 bases). This CDR3 region has 17 residues. Germline CDR1 is SGHDN and CDR2 is FVKESK. The V end lost 3 bases, the J end lost 8 bases, and 22 bases lay between the germline ends. The CDR3: CASSQADEGGAGEKLFF. The CDR3, as DNA: TGTGCCAGCAGCCAGGCCGATGAGGGGGGGGCTGGGGAAAAACTGTTTTTT.

This clonotype occurred a few times. The chain uses TRBV6-5 and TRBJ2-1; D remains ambiguous. This CDR3 is 16 amino acids long. CDR1 and CDR2 from the germline V gene are MNHEY and SVGAGI. Trimming pared 2 bases from V and 7 bases from J, leaving 18 bases between. In DNA form, the CDR3 reads TGTGCCAGCAGTTACGAATCTGGTAAGAATGGAAATGAGCAGTTCTTC. Protein product: CASSYESGKNGNEQFF.

The chain couples TRBV20-1 to TRBJ2-1; no firm D call. V lost 3 bases and J lost 5, with 8 bases in between. Germline-derived CDR1 and CDR2 are DFQATT and SNEGSKA (reference sequence). This CDR3 has 12 amino acids. The CDR3 nucleotides are TGCAGTGCTAGTTGGGGTGACAATGAGCAGTTCTTC. This gives the protein CSASWGDNEQFF.

The sample holds many counts of this clonotype. It may be a read error: a sequence one base away is much more abundant. V is TRBV6-1 and J is TRBJ1-2, with 7 positions matching TRBD1. J lost 3 bases, V lost 6 bases, and 4 bases had no gene match. CDR1 and CDR2 (germline): MNHNS, SASEGT. This CDR3 is built from 13 residues. CDR3 sequence: CASSPGQYYGYTF. DNA for the CDR3: TGTGCCAGCAGCCCGGGACAGTACTATGGCTACACCTTC.

This clonotype has more than one count but fewer than ten. The DNA is left out, because the CDR3 cannot be placed on it with certainty; the CDR3 is given as TCRdb lists it. This chain uses TRBV30 with TRBJ2-7; TRBD2, the table's D call, lacks a check against the DNA. Germline values: CDR1 GTSNPN, CDR2 SVGIG (reference sequence). The CDR3 is 13 residues long, counting both termini. The CDR3 loop is CAWGRGASYEQHF.

This clonotype came up many times. CDR3 in DNA: TGTGCCAGCAGCTTGGAAGCGGGAAAGATGGGTTCTAGCAATCAGCCCCAGCATTTT. Protein sequence: CASSLEAGKMGSSNQPQHF. The chain combines TRBV5-5 with TRBJ1-5; D call uncertain. V lost 0 bases and J lost 0, with 19 bases in between. The germline gives CDR1 SGHKS, CDR2 YYEKEE (reference sequence). The CDR3 loop spans 19 amino acids.